A single sample is the source of the 15 T cell receptor beta chains below, sequenced in a study of tumor-infiltrating lymphocytes in localized non-small cell lung cancer. Sequencing was performed with immunoSEQ multiplex PCR; in TCRdb, only in-frame clones are kept and a portion is missing. There are some 8,100 clones in the sample; roughly 82% occur only once, and approximately 5.5% lies in the top ten. Material: lung tumor tissue. The receptor source for this set is a human donor with non-small cell lung cancer.

This clone has just a few counts. The gene calls are TRBV29-1 and TRBJ1-2, with D unresolved. CDR1 and CDR2 (germline): SQVTM, ANQGSEA. The ends were cut back, 6 bases at V and 5 bases at J, with 19 bases in the middle. The CDR3 contains 14 residues. CDR3 region: CSVSDTAVYYGYTF. CDR3 sequence (DNA): TGCAGCGTATCAGACACGGCCGTCTATTATGGCTACACCTTC.

The count of this clone is one. V usage is TRBV14 and J usage is TRBJ2-5; 8 bases are a match to TRBD1. The DNA end is more similar to TRBJ2-7, so the J call may be wrong. This CDR3 is 15 amino acids long. Germline values: CDR1 SGHDN, CDR2 FVKESK. The CDR3 protein is CASSQWTGRYYEQYF. The CDR3 coding sequence is TGTGCCAGCAGCCAGTGGACAGGGCGGTACTACGAGCAGTACTTC.

The rearrangement links TRBV9 to TRBJ1-3; 10 nucleotides agree with TRBD1. The CDR3 length is 15 residues. Germline V gene lookup returns CDR1 SGDLS and CDR2 YYNGEE. V lost 4 bases to trimming and J lost 8 bases; unmatched junction nucleotides: 9. The CDR3 is CASSRLTGGGHTIYF. CDR3 nucleotides: TGTGCCAGCAGCCGGCTGACAGGGGGCGGTCACACCATATATTTT. Full variable domain (missing parts from reference TRBV9 and TRBJ1-3): DSGVTQTPKHLITATGQRVTLRCSPRSGDLSVYWYQQSLDQGLQFLIQYYNGEERAKGNILERFSAQQFPDLHSELNLSSLELGDSALYFCASSRLTGGGHTIYFGEGSWLTVV.

This sequence joins TRBV27 and TRBJ2-6; TRBD1 aligns across 7 bases. CDR1 and CDR2 from the germline V gene are MNHEY and SMNVEV (reference sequence). The CDR3 is made up of 18 amino acids. V shed 0 bases, J shed 0 bases, and the junction held 5 bases outside the gene matches. CDR3 DNA sequence: TGTGCCAGCAGTTTATCCCTACACAGGGGCTCTGGGGCCAACGTCCTGACTTTC. Its translation: CASSLSLHRGSGANVLTF. The complete variable domain, with remaining parts taken from reference TRBV27 and TRBJ2-6, reads EAQVTQNPRYLITVTGKKLTVTCSQNMNHEYMSWYRQDPGLGLRQIYYSMNVEVTDKGDVPEGYKVSRKEKRNFPLILESPSPNQTSLYFCASSLSLHRGSGANVLTFGAGSRLTVL.

The chain is built from TRBV9 and TRBJ1-2, with D unresolved. V was trimmed by 4 bases and J by 4 bases, leaving 11 bases between them. In germline, CDR1 is SGDLS, CDR2 YYNGEE. CDR3 length equals 13 residues. The CDR3: CASSPPGVYGYTF. CDR3 nucleotides: TGTGCCAGCAGCCCTCCGGGTGTCTATGGCTACACCTTC.

The chain uses TRBV7-2 and TRBJ2-2; D gene unclear. There are 13 residues in the CDR3. Germline-derived CDR1 and CDR2 are SGHTA and FQGNSA. V was trimmed by 5 bases and J by 6 bases, leaving 10 bases between them. This CDR3 reads CASSPLLAGELFF. In DNA, the CDR3 is TGTGCCAGCAGCCCCCTCCTTGCCGGGGAGCTGTTTTTT. Supplemented by reference TRBV7-2 and TRBJ2-2, the full variable domain reads GAGVSQSPSNKVTEKGKDVELRCDPISGHTALYWYRQSLGQGLEFLIYFQGNSAPDKSGLPSDRFSAERTGGSVSTLTIQRTQQEDSAVYLCASSPLLAGELFFGEGSRLTVL.

This clone occurred a few times. At one end, the junction sequence differs from germline, possibly due to a read error. The chain links TRBV30 to TRBJ2-5; D might be TRBD2 (6 bases). Germline CDR1 is GTSNPN and CDR2 is SVGIG (reference sequence). The CDR3 sequence is 19 residues long. The CDR3, as DNA: TGTGCCTGGAGTGTCCTCGTTTACCGCCGGACTAATAAAAGAGAGGCCCAGTACTTC. Protein sequence: CAWSVLVYRRTNKREAQYF.

The chain links TRBV9 to TRBJ2-2; D is uncertain. Looked up from germline, CDR1 is SGDLS and CDR2 is YYNGEE. This CDR3 comprises 14 residues. V lost 0 bases and J lost 5, with 8 bases in between. This CDR3 is CASSVEGRTGELFF. CDR3 sequence (DNA): TGTGCCAGCAGCGTAGAAGGACGGACCGGGGAGCTGTTTTTT.

The chain uses TRBV11-2 and TRBJ2-3; D gene unclear. Germline values: CDR1 SGHAT, CDR2 FQNNGV. The CDR3 totals 13 residues. V was trimmed by 11 bases and J by 4 bases, leaving 16 bases between them. The CDR3 bases are TGTGCCTCCGGTGAATTGGGTCCAGATACGCAGTATTTT. It specifies CASGELGPDTQYF.

J is TRBJ2-5 and V is TRBV11-1, with D possibly called TRBD1 or TRBD2 (5 bases each). V was cut by 2 bases and J by 5 bases, with 15 bases left in between. The CDR3 loop spans 15 amino acids. CDR1 SGHAT and CDR2 FQDESV come from the germline V gene (reference sequence). The CDR3 protein is CASSLRAQGAETQYF. The DNA of the CDR3 is TGTGCCAGCAGCTTACGGGCCCAGGGAGCTGAGACCCAGTACTTC.

The genes are TRBV9 and TRBJ1-1; possible D gene TRBD1, 6 bases. V was clipped by 0 bases and J by 4 bases, with 10 bases between them. Germline assignment: CDR1 SGDLS and CDR2 YYNGEE. CDR3 length equals 14 residues. The CDR3 is CASSVDQGSTEAFF. CDR3 coding DNA: TGTGCCAGCAGCGTAGATCAGGGGAGCACTGAAGCTTTCTTT.

This clone ranks as medium-sized. The V gene is TRBV5-1, the J gene TRBJ2-7; 10 positions agree with TRBD2. Germline CDR1 and CDR2: SGHRS and YFSETQ. The CDR3 has 13 amino acids. V lost 1 base, J lost 5 bases, and 0 bases stayed unmatched. CDR3 nucleotide sequence: TGCGCCAGCAGCTTGCTAGCGGGAGACGAGCAGTACTTC. Translated: CASSLLAGDEQYF.

This clone occurred once. The V call is TRBV29-1, the J call TRBJ1-1, with 7 bases lining up with TRBD1. Trimming removed 5 bases from V and 5 bases from J; junction bases left unmatched: 11. The germline V gene encodes CDR1 SQVTM and CDR2 ANQGSEA. The CDR3 runs 14 residues. The CDR3 DNA reads TGCAGCGTTCGGGACAGTGGGAGGTTTACTGAAGCTTTCTTT. Encoded protein: CSVRDSGRFTEAFF.

This chain joins TRBV9 and TRBJ2-1; 9 bases match TRBD2. V was clipped by 4 bases and J by 9 bases; unmatched bases: 11. Per the germline V gene, CDR1 is SGDLS and CDR2 is YYNGEE. CDR3 size: 15 residues. DNA of the CDR3: TGTGCCAGCAGCCCGGTAGTGCTAGCGGGAACTGAGCAGTTCTTC. Translated, it gives CASSPVVLAGTEQFF.

The chain joins TRBV29-1 to TRBJ1-1, with D tentatively TRBD1 (5 bases). V shed 5 bases and J shed 9 bases, with 16 bases lying between them. This CDR3 comprises 12 residues. Looked up from germline, CDR1 is SQVTM and CDR2 is ANQGSEA. This CDR3 is CSVQGGNWQAFF. The CDR3 bases are TGCAGCGTTCAGGGAGGGAACTGGCAAGCTTTCTTT.